The present TCR beta chain was sequenced within a study of T cells in Graves' hyperthyroidism and ophthalmopathy. Study conclusions and caveats: Researchers found most expanded thyroid clonotypes above 0.001 in blood as well. Ophthalmopathy was model-predicted a median about 7.1 months pre-onset.

Germline-derived CDR1 and CDR2 are MNHEY and SVGAGI. This CDR3 contains 15 residues. Trimming removed 0 bases at V and 4 bases at J, with 10 bases between. This clonotype was detected only a few times. Antigen: not known. The diagnostic basis comprised clinical symptoms, serum thyroxine and TRAb, thyroid ultrasound and orbital computed tomography. The investigators amplified TCR beta CDR3 regions from RNA transcripts. The HTBI primer set served for first-round RT-PCR of the TCR CDR3. TCRdb reanalysed the multiplex PCR reads using MiXCR and keeps one entry per CDR3 protein. The repertoire holds about 640,000 distinct CDR3 sequences, with more than 14% as singletons.

The gene calls are TRBV6-5 and TRBJ2-1; no clear D gene. The source of this sequence is a woman aged 45-60 years with Graves' ophthalmopathy. The sequenced sample consisted of blood. The DNA of the CDR3 is TGTGCCAGCAGTTACTCGAGGCGGCAGTACAATGAGCAGTTCTTC. This gives the protein CASSYSRRQYNEQFF.